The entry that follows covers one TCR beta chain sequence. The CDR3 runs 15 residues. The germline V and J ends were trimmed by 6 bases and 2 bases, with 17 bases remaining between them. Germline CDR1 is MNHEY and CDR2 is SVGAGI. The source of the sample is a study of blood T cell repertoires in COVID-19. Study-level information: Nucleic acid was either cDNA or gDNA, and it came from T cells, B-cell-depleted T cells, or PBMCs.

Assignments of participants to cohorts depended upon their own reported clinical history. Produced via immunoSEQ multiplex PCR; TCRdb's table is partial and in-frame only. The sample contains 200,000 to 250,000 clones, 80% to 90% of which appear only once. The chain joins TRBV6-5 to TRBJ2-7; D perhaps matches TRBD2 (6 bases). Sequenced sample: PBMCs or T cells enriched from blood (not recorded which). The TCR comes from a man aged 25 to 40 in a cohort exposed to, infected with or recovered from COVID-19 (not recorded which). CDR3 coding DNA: TGTGCCAGCAGCGCGGTTTGGGGGGAGGCCTACGAGCAGTACTTC. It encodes CASSAVWGEAYEQYF.